This T cell receptor beta chain comes out of a study of T-cell memory formation after mild COVID-19. From the 5' RACE reads, TCRdb called clonotypes with MiXCR, one entry per CDR3 protein. The sample yields around 310,000 distinct CDR3 sequences, around a fifth seen once. V lost 0 bases to trimming and J lost 6 bases, with 13 bases between them. Germline V gene sequence: CDR1 SGDLS, CDR2 YYNGEE. CDR3 length: 15 amino acids. As to this clonotype: Its specificity is not known.

Regarding the study as a whole: A second wave expanding day 15 to 37 was CD4+-biased; contracting clones were balanced. The SARS-CoV-2 specificity of second-wave clones reaching peak at day 37 remained unverified. Those CD4+ clones that contracted were mainly in CM and EM (CD8+ ones in EMRA).

The V call is TRBV9, the J call TRBJ2-1, with a possible D match to TRBD1 (6 bases). Input material: PBMCs or a T cell subset sorted from them (not recorded which). The clonotype originates from a man younger than 35 who had mild COVID-19 (a few samples of this study predate the infection). Cell type and time point are not known. The CDR3 loop reads CASSVGQGRTNEQFF. DNA for the CDR3: TGTGCCAGCAGCGTAGGTCAGGGGCGAACCAATGAGCAGTTCTTC.